This T cell receptor (beta chain) was sequenced for a study of vaccination effects on CD4 cells after COVID-19. As for this clone: Its matching antigen is unknown.

After expansion with viral peptide pools in the ViraFEST assay, antigen-specific CD4+ T cells were sequenced. With about 9 days of culture completed, CD4+ T cells were isolated. The vaccine given was either BNT162b2 or mRNA-1273, in two doses. Sequencing was performed with immunoSEQ multiplex PCR; in TCRdb, only in-frame clones are kept and a portion is missing. Altogether nearly 30,000 clones are present, roughly 80% being singletons, with the ten largest covering 5% to 6.5%. The germline V gene encodes CDR1 SEHNR and CDR2 FQNEAQ (reference sequence). This CDR3 has 14 residues. Unmatched junction bases numbered 3, after V lost 1 base and J lost 6 bases.

The rearrangement uses TRBV7-9 and TRBJ2-1, with TRBD2 matching over 7 bases. Sequenced material: CD4+ T cells from PBMCs cultured with SARS-CoV-2 spike peptides, taken after COVID-19 vaccination. The TCR comes from a human donor who received a COVID-19 vaccine. Some clones in this sample may be carry-over from other donors' samples. CDR3 sequence reads: CASSLGGGINEQFF. CDR3 in DNA: TGTGCCAGCAGCTTAGGGGGGGGTATCAATGAGCAGTTCTTC.